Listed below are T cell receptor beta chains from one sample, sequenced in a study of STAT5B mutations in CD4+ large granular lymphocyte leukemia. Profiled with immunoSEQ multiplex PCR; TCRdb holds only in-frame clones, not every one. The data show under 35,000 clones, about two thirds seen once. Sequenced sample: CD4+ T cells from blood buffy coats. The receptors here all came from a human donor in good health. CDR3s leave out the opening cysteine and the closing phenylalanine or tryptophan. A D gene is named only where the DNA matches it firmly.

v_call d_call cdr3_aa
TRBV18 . ASSPPTHYGYT
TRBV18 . ASSPPIEVNTEAF
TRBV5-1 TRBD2 ASSLVLSGGYNEQF
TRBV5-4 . ASSLGGESNQPQH
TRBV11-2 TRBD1 ASSLGFSGTGGYEQY
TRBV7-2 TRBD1 ASGGGQGWFDEQF
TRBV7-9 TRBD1 ASSGTGVGTQY
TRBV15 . ATPEGLHEQY
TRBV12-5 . ASGFGPPGNSPLH
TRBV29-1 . SVHRDPNTEAF